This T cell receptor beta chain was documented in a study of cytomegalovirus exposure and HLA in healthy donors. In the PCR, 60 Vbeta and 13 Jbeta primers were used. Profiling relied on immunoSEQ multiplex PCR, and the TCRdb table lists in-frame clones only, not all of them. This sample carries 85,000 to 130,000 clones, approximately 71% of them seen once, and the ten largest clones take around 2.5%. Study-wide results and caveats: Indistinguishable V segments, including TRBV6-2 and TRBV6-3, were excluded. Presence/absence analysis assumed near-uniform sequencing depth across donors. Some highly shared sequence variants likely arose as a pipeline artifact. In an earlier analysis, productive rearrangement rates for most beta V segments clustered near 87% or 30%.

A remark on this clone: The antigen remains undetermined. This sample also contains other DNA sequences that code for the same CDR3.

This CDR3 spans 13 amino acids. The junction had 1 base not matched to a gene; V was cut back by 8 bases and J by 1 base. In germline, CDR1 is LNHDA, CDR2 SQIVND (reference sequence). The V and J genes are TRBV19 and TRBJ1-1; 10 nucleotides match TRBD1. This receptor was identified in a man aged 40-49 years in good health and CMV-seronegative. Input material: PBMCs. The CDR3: CASRDRGNTEAFF. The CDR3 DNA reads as TGTGCCAGTCGGGACAGGGGGAACACTGAAGCTTTCTTT.